This T cell receptor (beta chain) was documented in a study of technical replicates of blood from a few donors (dated by TCRdb to about 2017). The library was produced with the immunoSEQ multiplex PCR assay. TCRdb's version of the immuneACCESS table is confined to in-frame rearrangements and falls short of the full clone set. An unresolved V gene accounts for under half of the shortfall where checked; the remainder is of unknown origin. The sample table lists 85,000 to 100,000 clones, about 96% of them with a count of one. In total, the top ten clones hold over 0.25% of the sample. V ends up 6 bases short and J 4 bases short, with an unmatched junction base count of 9. The germline V gene encodes CDR1 SNHLY and CDR2 FYNNEI. The CDR3 measures 15 amino acids from cysteine to phenylalanine. Only the CDR3 region is kept as DNA, spanning 45 bases read in frame from base 1. In the case of this clone: It has no known antigen specificity. No qualities accompany the bases; no much larger clone lies one base away.

The clonotype originates from a human donor in good health. The sequenced material came from T cells isolated from PBMCs. In this chain, TRBV2 is recombined with TRBJ1-1, and 9 junction bases match TRBD1. This receptor carries the CDR3 CASRTRQGVGTEAFF. The sequenced DNA is TGTGCCAGCAGGACAAGACAGGGGGTTGGCACTGAAGCTTTCTTT. The reference TRBV2 and TRBJ1-1 proteins fill in what lies around the CDR3, so the full variable domain reads EPEVTQTPSHQVTQMGQEVILRCVPISNHLYFYWYRQILGQKVEFLVSFYNNEISEKSEIFDDQFSVERPDGSNFTLKIRSTKLEDSAMYFCASRTRQGVGTEAFFGQGTRLTVV.